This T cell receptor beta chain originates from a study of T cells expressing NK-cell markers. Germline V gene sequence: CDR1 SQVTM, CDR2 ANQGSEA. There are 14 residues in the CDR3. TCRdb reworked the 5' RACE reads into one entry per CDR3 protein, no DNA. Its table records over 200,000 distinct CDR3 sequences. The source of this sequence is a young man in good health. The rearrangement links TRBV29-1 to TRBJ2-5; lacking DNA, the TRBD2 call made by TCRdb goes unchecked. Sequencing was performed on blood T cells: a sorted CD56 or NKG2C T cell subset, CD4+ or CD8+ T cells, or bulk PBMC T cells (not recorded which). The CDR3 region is CSVPSPGVQETQYF.